This T cell receptor (beta chain) was recovered during a study of T-cell memory formation after mild COVID-19. Study as a whole: TCR clusters showed largely donor specificity.

Study-wide results and limits: Contracting CD8+ clones were enriched in EMRA, CD4+ mainly in CM and EM. Clones that contracted from day 15 to 85 had balanced CD4/CD8; later expanders were CD4+ biased.

This clonotype was detected ten times or more. Its antigen is unidentified. The CDR3 extends over 13 amino acids. Germline V lookup: CDR1 SGHRS, CDR2 YFSETQ. The junction had 3 bases not matched to a gene; V was cut back by 4 bases and J by 4 bases. Amplification by 5'RACE using constant-segment primers produced TCR alpha and TCR beta cDNA libraries that carried sample barcodes and UMIs. MiXCR, applied by TCRdb to the 5' RACE reads, yields one record per CDR3 protein. This table holds 150,000 to 200,000 distinct CDR3 sequences, about an eighth found once. The receptor comes from a man aged 18 to 35 who had mild COVID-19 (a few samples of this study predate the infection). Cell type and time point are not known. The chain joins TRBV5-1 to TRBJ1-1; TRBD1 matches at 8 bases. Sequences were obtained from PBMCs or a T cell subset sorted from them (not recorded which). Here the CDR3 DNA reads TGCGCCAGCAGCATAGGGACAGGCACTGAAGCTTTCTTT. Protein: CASSIGTGTEAFF.